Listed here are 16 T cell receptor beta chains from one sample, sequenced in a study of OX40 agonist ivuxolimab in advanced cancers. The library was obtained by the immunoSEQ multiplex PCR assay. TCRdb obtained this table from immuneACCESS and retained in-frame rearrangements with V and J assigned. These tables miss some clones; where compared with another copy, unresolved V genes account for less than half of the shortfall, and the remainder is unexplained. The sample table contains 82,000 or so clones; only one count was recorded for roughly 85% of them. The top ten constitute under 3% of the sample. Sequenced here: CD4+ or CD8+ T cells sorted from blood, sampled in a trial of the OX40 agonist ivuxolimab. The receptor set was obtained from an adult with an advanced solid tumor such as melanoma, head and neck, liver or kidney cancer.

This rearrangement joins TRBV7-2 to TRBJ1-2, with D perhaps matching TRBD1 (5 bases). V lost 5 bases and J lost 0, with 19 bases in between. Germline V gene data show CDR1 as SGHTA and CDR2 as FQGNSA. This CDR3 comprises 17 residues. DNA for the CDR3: TGTGCCAGCAGCCGAGGCGCAGGGTACTCCACTAACTATGGCTACACCTTC. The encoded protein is CASSRGAGYSTNYGYTF.

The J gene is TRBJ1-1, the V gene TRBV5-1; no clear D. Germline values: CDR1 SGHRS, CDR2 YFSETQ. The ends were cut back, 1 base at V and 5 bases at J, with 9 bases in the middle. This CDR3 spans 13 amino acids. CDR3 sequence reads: CASSLMRRTEAFF. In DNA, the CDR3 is TGCGCCAGCAGCTTGATGCGTCGAACTGAAGCTTTCTTT.

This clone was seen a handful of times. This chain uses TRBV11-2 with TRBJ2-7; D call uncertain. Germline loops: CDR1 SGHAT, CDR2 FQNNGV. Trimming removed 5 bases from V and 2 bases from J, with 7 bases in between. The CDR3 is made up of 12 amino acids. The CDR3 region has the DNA TGTGCCAGCAGCCAAAGCGCCTACGAGCAGTACTTC. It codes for CASSQSAYEQYF.

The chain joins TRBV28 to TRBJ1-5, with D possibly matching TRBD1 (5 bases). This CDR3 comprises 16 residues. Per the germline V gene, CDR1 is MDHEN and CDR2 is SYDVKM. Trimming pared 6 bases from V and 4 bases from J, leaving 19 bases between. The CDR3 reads CASRILGGTNNQPQHF. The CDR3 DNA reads TGTGCCAGCAGAATCCTCGGGGGGACCAATAATCAGCCCCAGCATTTT.

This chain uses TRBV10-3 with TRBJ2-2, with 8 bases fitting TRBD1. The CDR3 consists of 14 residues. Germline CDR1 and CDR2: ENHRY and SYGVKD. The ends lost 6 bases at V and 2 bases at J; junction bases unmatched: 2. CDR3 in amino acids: CAIRGQVNTGELFF. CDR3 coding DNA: TGTGCCATCAGGGGACAGGTTAACACCGGGGAGCTGTTTTTT.

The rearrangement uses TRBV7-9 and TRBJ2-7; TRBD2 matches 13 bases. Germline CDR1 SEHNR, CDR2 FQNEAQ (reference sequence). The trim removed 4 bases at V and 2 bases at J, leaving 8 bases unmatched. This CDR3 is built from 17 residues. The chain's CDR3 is CASSSWWTSGGTYEQYF. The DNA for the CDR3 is TGTGCCAGCAGCTCCTGGTGGACTAGCGGGGGCACCTACGAGCAGTACTTC.

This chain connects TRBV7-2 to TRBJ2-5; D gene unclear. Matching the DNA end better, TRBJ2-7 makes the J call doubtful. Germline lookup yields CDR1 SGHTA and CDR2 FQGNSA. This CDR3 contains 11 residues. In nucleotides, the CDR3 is TGTGCCAGCAGCTCGACCTACGAGCAGTACTTC. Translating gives CASSSTYEQYF.

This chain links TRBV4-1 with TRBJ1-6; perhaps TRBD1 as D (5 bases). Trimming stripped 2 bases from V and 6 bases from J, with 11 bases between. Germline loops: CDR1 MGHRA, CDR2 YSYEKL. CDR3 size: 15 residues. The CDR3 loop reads CASSQSWDGNSPLHF. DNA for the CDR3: TGCGCCAGCAGCCAAAGCTGGGACGGTAATTCACCCCTCCACTTT.

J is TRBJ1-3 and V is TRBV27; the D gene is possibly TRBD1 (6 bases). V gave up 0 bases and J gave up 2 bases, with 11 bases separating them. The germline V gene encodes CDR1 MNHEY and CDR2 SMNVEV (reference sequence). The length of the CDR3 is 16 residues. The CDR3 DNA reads TGTGCCAGCAGTTTATCGGGACATTTAGCTGGAAACACCATATATTTT. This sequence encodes CASSLSGHLAGNTIYF.

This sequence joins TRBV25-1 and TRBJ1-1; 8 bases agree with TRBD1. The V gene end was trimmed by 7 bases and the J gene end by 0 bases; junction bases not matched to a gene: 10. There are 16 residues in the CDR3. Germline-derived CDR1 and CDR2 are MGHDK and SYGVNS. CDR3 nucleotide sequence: TGTGCCAGCATGAAAAACCAGGGGGCTCTGAACACTGAAGCTTTCTTT. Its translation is CASMKNQGALNTEAFF.

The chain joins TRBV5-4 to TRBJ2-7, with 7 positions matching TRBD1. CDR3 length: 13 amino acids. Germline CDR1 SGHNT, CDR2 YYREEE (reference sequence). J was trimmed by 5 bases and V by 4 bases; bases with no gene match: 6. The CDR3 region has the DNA TGTGCCAGCAGCGTTGACAGGGTAAACGAGCAGTACTTC. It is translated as CASSVDRVNEQYF.

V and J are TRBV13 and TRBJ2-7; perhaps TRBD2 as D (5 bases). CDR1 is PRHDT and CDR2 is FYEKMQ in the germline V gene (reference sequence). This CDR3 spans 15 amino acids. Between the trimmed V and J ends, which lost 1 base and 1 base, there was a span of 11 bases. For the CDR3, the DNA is TGTGCCAGCAGCTTAGAAACACGGGGATCCTACGAGCAGTACTTC. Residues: CASSLETRGSYEQYF.

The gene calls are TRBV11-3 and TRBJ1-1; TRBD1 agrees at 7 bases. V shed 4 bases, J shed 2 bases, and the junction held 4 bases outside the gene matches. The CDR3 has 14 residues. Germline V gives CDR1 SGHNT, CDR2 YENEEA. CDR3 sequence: CASSSGQFNTEAFF. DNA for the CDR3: TGTGCCAGCAGCTCGGGACAGTTCAACACTGAAGCTTTCTTT. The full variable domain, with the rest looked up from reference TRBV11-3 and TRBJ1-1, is EAGVVQSPRYKIIEKKQPVAFWCNPISGHNTLYWYLQNLGQGPELLIRYENEEAVDDSQLPKDRFSAERLKGVDSTLKIQPAELGDSAVYLCASSSGQFNTEAFFGQGTRLTVV.

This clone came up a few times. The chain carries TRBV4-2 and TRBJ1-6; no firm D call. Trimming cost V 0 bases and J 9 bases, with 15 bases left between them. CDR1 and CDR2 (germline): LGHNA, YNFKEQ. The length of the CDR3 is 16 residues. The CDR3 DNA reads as TGTGCCAGCAGCCAAGATTGGAACGGCGGCTTTTCACCCCTCCACTTT. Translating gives CASSQDWNGGFSPLHF.

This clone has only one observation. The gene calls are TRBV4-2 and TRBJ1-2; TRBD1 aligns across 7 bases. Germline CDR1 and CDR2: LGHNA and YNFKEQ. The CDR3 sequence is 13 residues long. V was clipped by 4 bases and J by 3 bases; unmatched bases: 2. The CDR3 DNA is TGTGCCAGCAGCCCCGACAGGGACTATGGCTACACCTTC. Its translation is CASSPDRDYGYTF.

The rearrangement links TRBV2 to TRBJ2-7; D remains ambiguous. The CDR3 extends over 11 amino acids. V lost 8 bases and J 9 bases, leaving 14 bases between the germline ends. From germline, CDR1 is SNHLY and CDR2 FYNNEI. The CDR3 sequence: CASRPRIGQYF. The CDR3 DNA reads TGTGCCAGCCGCCCTCGGATTGGGCAGTACTTC.